One and the same sample provided the 20 T cell receptor beta chains below, sequenced in a study of monozygotic twins with inflammatory bowel disease. Following a re-call of the 5' RACE reads, TCRdb has one entry per CDR3 protein and lacks DNA. In total, the table holds approximately 400,000 distinct CDR3 sequences. Sequenced input: blood. Every receptor here comes from a human donor with ulcerative colitis or Crohn's disease, or a healthy co-twin of an affected twin (not recorded which).

The chain recombines TRBV12-3 or TRBV12-4 with TRBJ1-2; TCRdb designates TRBD1, a call that cannot be tested without DNA. This CDR3 is built from 14 residues. The chain's CDR3 is CASSWGQAHYGYTF.

The chain links TRBV12-3 or TRBV12-4 to TRBJ1-1; TCRdb proposes TRBD1, but this gene call is untestable without DNA. This CDR3 comprises 15 residues. CDR3 region: CASSPTNRGNTEAFF.

The rearrangement joins TRBV6-2 or TRBV6-3 to TRBJ2-1; as DNA is missing, the TRBD2 call by TCRdb cannot be tested. Germline CDR1 MNHEY, CDR2 SVGEGT. The CDR3 extends over 15 amino acids. The CDR3: CASSVLSGRYNEQFF.

The chain employs TRBV7-9 and TRBJ2-7; lacking DNA, the TRBD2 call made by TCRdb goes unchecked. This CDR3 region has 13 residues. Germline V gene lookup returns CDR1 SEHNR and CDR2 FQNEAQ (reference sequence). CDR3: CASSLAGRREQYF.

The gene calls are TRBV6-2 or TRBV6-3 and TRBJ1-2; the D call from TCRdb, TRBD1, cannot be confirmed without DNA. The CDR3 spans 14 residues. Per the germline V gene, CDR1 is MNHEY and CDR2 is SVGEGT. CDR3 sequence: CASRLTTGAYGYTF.

This chain links TRBV4-1 with TRBJ2-6; the D call from TCRdb, TRBD2, cannot be confirmed without DNA. This CDR3 spans 15 amino acids. CDR1 is MGHRA, CDR2 YSYEKL, per germline. The CDR3 region is CASSQGGTGANVLTF.

The rearrangement joins TRBV5-1 to TRBJ2-7; as DNA is missing, the TRBD1 call by TCRdb cannot be tested. The CDR3 has 17 residues. The germline gives CDR1 SGHRS, CDR2 YFSETQ. CDR3 protein: CASSLVPTGGTSYEQYF.

CDR3 sequence: CASSPFGAHSYEQYF. This chain joins TRBV19 and TRBJ2-7; TCRdb's D call of TRBD1 is untestable without DNA. Germline CDR1 and CDR2: LNHDA and SQIVND (reference sequence). This CDR3 comprises 15 residues.

The CDR3 protein is CAISGNRQGGYTF. The chain couples TRBV10-3 to TRBJ1-2. CDR1 is ENHRY, CDR2 SYGVKD, per germline. This CDR3 has 13 amino acids.

This chain connects TRBV27 to TRBJ2-7; TCRdb calls TRBD2, which cannot be checked without DNA. CDR1 and CDR2 (germline): MNHEY, SMNVEV (reference sequence). The CDR3 runs 15 residues. CDR3 protein: CASSFRDRALVEQYF.

This rearrangement joins TRBV6-1 to TRBJ2-3; TCRdb reports TRBD1, a call that lacks DNA to check it against. Germline lookup yields CDR1 MNHNS and CDR2 SASEGT. The CDR3 covers 13 residues. The CDR3 is CAGWAGSTDTQYF.

The chain uses TRBV27 and TRBJ2-1; with no DNA, the TCRdb D assignment of TRBD2 cannot be verified. The CDR3 consists of 15 residues. CDR1 MNHEY and CDR2 SMNVEV come from the germline V gene (reference sequence). The CDR3 reads CASSLWLAGGGEQFF.

The chain employs TRBV10-3 and TRBJ2-1. CDR3 size: 14 residues. In germline, CDR1 is ENHRY, CDR2 SYGVKD. The CDR3 here is CAIREPRTYNEQFF.

This chain connects TRBV5-1 to TRBJ2-5; lacking DNA, the TRBD1 call made by TCRdb goes unchecked. Germline CDR1 SGHRS, CDR2 YFSETQ. The CDR3 is 15 amino acids. The CDR3 here is CASSSSTGRGETQYF.

The chain has TRBV18 and TRBJ2-1; TCRdb reports TRBD1, a call that lacks DNA to check it against. The CDR3 loop spans 14 amino acids. Germline CDR1 KGHSH, CDR2 LQKENI. CDR3 amino acids: CASSPGQVVGEQFF.

The chain uses TRBV5-6 and TRBJ1-1. The CDR3 consists of 14 residues. Germline V lookup: CDR1 SGHDT, CDR2 YYEEEE. The CDR3 region is CASSLQVRNTEAFF.

V gene TRBV25-1 combines with J gene TRBJ2-1; TCRdb's D call of TRBD2 is untestable without DNA. The CDR3 is 15 amino acids. Germline V gene sequence: CDR1 MGHDK, CDR2 SYGVNS. CDR3 sequence: CASLSVAGGRNEQFF.

CDR3 amino acids: CASSTGGLRSYEQYF. The V and J genes are TRBV28 and TRBJ2-7; the D call of TRBD2 rests on TCRdb alone, since no DNA is present to check it. The V gene's germline CDR1 is MDHEN and CDR2 SYDVKM. This CDR3 region has 15 residues.

The CDR3 loop is CSAMKRPTDTQYF. This chain joins TRBV20-1 and TRBJ2-3; with no DNA, the TCRdb D assignment of TRBD1 cannot be verified. Germline lookup yields CDR1 DFQATT and CDR2 SNEGSKA (reference sequence). CDR3 length: 13 residues.

The rearrangement uses TRBV12-3 or TRBV12-4 and TRBJ2-1; TCRdb selects TRBD2, and the lack of DNA leaves this call unchecked. This CDR3 has 16 amino acids. CDR3 sequence reads: CASTLSVSHFYNEQFF.